This TCR beta chain appears in the sequencing data of a study of blood T cell repertoires in COVID-19. Original analysis: Estimates of nucleated cell counts were drawn from the amplification of reference gene primers. This table comes from immunoSEQ multiplex PCR, and its TCRdb copy is limited to in-frame clones, with some not included. The V and J calls and clone size come from that table; D and trimming were worked out from the DNA. Of roughly 230,000 clones listed, 65% to 85% were seen once; the top ten hold roughly 5.5%. This CDR3 is 16 amino acids long. CDR1 is LGHDT, CDR2 YNNKEL, per germline (reference sequence). Deletions cut 4 bases from V and 3 bases from J, with 15 bases between.

V is TRBV3-1 (or the pseudogene TRBV3-2) and J is TRBJ1-4; D unresolved. The TCR was taken from a human donor in a cohort sampled during active COVID-19. The material sequenced was peripheral blood. As DNA, the CDR3 is TGTGCCAGCAGCCCGCTTGTCGGGGTTGCTAATGAAAAACTGTTTTTT. Protein: CASSPLVGVANEKLFF.